The next 24 T cell receptor beta chains were all read from a single sample in a study of cytomegalovirus exposure and HLA in healthy donors. The PCR used 60 Vbeta and 13 Jbeta primers. Profiled with immunoSEQ multiplex PCR; TCRdb holds only in-frame clones, not every one. The profile shows about 120,000 clones, 80% of them singletons. Sequencing was performed on PBMCs. These receptors were obtained from a female donor in good health and CMV-seropositive.

The chain recombines TRBV10-3 with TRBJ1-6, with D perhaps matching TRBD1 (6 bases). Germline V gene sequence: CDR1 ENHRY, CDR2 SYGVKD. Trimming cost V 10 bases and J 9 bases, with 25 bases left between them. The CDR3 consists of 16 residues. The CDR3 reads CATHNREINMGSPLHF. The CDR3 coding sequence is TGTGCCACCCACAACAGGGAAATTAATATGGGTTCACCCCTCCACTTT.

The V and J genes are TRBV29-1 and TRBJ1-6, with D maybe TRBD1 (5 bases). The CDR3 loop spans 13 amino acids. The germline V gene encodes CDR1 SQVTM and CDR2 ANQGSEA. With 5 bases removed from V and 6 bases from J, the gap between germline ends came to 11 bases. CDR3 region: CSVKTDGNSPLHF. CDR3 bases: TGCAGCGTTAAGACAGATGGTAATTCACCCCTCCACTTT.

This clone was recorded only once. The J gene is TRBJ1-2, the V gene TRBV2; D possibly corresponds to TRBD1 (5 bases). Trimming stripped 5 bases from V and 4 bases from J, with 17 bases between. Germline V gene lookup returns CDR1 SNHLY and CDR2 FYNNEI. This CDR3 has 15 residues. The CDR3, as DNA: TGTGCCAGCAGTCCTTCGATACAGGCATTCTATGGCTACACCTTC. Translation gives CASSPSIQAFYGYTF.

V is TRBV12-5 and J is TRBJ1-1, with D maybe TRBD1 (6 bases). The CDR3 covers 12 residues. V was shortened by 2 bases and J by 11 bases, with 12 bases between the two germline ends. CDR1 and CDR2 from the germline V gene are LGHNT and FRNRAP. The CDR3 DNA sequence: TGTGCTAGTGGTTTGTCACAGGGCTCGGCTTTCTTT. This encodes CASGLSQGSAFF.

The J gene is TRBJ1-5, the V gene TRBV7-9; D gene ambiguous. Per germline, CDR1 SEHNR and CDR2 FQNEAQ (reference sequence). Trimming pared 2 bases from V and 0 bases from J, leaving 11 bases between. CDR3 size: 16 residues. The CDR3, as DNA: TGTGCCAGCAGCTTACTCGAGATTTATAGCAATCAGCCCCAGCATTTT. The encoded protein is CASSLLEIYSNQPQHF.

A single count supports this clone. This sequence joins TRBV2 and TRBJ1-5, with 8 bases aligning to TRBD1. The CDR3 is made up of 16 amino acids. V gave up 6 bases and J gave up 3 bases; unmatched junction bases: 10. From germline, CDR1 is SNHLY and CDR2 FYNNEI. The CDR3 region has the DNA TGTGCCAGCAGGAAAACAGGGGGAAGTGTCAATCAGCCCCAGCATTTT. It is translated as CASRKTGGSVNQPQHF.

The chain joins TRBV7-2 to TRBJ1-2; D is perhaps TRBD1 (5 bases). Germline values: CDR1 SGHTA, CDR2 FQGNSA. V was clipped by 2 bases and J by 5 bases, with 12 bases between them. CDR3 length: 14 amino acids. The CDR3 region is CASSLLGDRYGYTF. The CDR3 nucleotides are TGTGCCAGCAGCTTATTAGGGGATCGGTATGGCTACACCTTC. Using reference TRBV7-2 and TRBJ1-2 for the parts outside the CDR3, the full variable domain is GAGVSQSPSNKVTEKGKDVELRCDPISGHTALYWYRQSLGQGLEFLIYFQGNSAPDKSGLPSDRFSAERTGGSVSTLTIQRTQQEDSAVYLCASSLLGDRYGYTFGSGTRLTVV.

The chain is built from TRBV7-3 and TRBJ1-1, with D unclear. The CDR3 runs 15 residues. Trimming stripped 3 bases from V and 0 bases from J, with 11 bases between. Germline V gene sequence: CDR1 SGHTA, CDR2 FQGTGA. The CDR3 region is CASSLVGGVNTEAFF. CDR3 DNA sequence: TGTGCCAGCAGCTTGGTGGGAGGAGTGAACACTGAAGCTTTCTTT.

The chain has TRBV7-2 and TRBJ1-1; D unclear. The CDR3 consists of 13 residues. Germline loops: CDR1 SGHTA, CDR2 FQGNSA. The ends were cut back, 5 bases at V and 0 bases at J, with 7 bases in the middle. CDR3: CASSPRVNTEAFF. The DNA for the CDR3 is TGTGCCAGCAGCCCTCGGGTGAACACTGAAGCTTTCTTT.

This chain links TRBV10-3 with TRBJ2-5; 11 bases line up with TRBD2. The CDR3 is 14 residues long. Trimming took 6 bases from V and 8 from J; bases not matched to a gene: 8. Germline V gene lookup returns CDR1 ENHRY and CDR2 SYGVKD. The chain's CDR3 is CAIREGLAGGTQYF. As DNA, the CDR3 is TGTGCCATCAGGGAAGGGCTAGCGGGGGGTACCCAGTACTTC.

The rearrangement links TRBV7-9 to TRBJ2-1; 7 bases fit TRBD2. With 4 bases clipped from V and 1 base from J, the junction kept 10 bases outside the gene matches. CDR1 and CDR2 from the germline V gene are SEHNR and FQNEAQ (reference sequence). This CDR3 spans 17 amino acids. This CDR3 reads CASSSPGLQSSYNEQFF. CDR3 sequence (DNA): TGTGCCAGCAGCTCTCCGGGACTACAGTCTTCCTACAATGAGCAGTTCTTC.

V gene TRBV5-6 combines with J gene TRBJ1-6; weak D call: TRBD1 (6 bases). Germline loops: CDR1 SGHDT, CDR2 YYEEEE. This CDR3 has 14 residues. Trimming pared 3 bases from V and 8 bases from J, leaving 12 bases between. The DNA for the CDR3 is TGTGCCAGCAGCTACGGACAGACCGATTCACCCCTCCACTTT. Its protein product is CASSYGQTDSPLHF.

This clone was seen only a few times. The rearrangement links TRBV7-2 to TRBJ2-1, with 9 nucleotides matching TRBD2. V shed 1 base, J shed 10 bases, and the junction held 5 bases outside the gene matches. The CDR3 runs 14 residues. In germline, CDR1 is SGHTA, CDR2 FQGNSA. In DNA form, the CDR3 reads TGTGCCAGCAGCTTAGTAGGGACTAGCAACGAGCAGTTCTTC. Translation: CASSLVGTSNEQFF. The full variable domain, with the rest looked up from reference TRBV7-2 and TRBJ2-1, is GAGVSQSPSNKVTEKGKDVELRCDPISGHTALYWYRQSLGQGLEFLIYFQGNSAPDKSGLPSDRFSAERTGGSVSTLTIQRTQQEDSAVYLCASSLVGTSNEQFFGPGTRLTVL.

With regard to this clone: One end of the junction does not line up with germline, which may come from a read error. This chain uses TRBV4-3 with TRBJ2-2; weak D call: TRBD2 (6 bases). Germline assignment: CDR1 LGHNA and CDR2 YSLEER. The CDR3 sequence is 13 residues long. CDR3 amino acids: CASSQGEAGELFF. DNA of the CDR3: TGCGCCAGCAGTCAAGGGGAGGCCGGGGAGCTGTTTTTT.

The chain recombines TRBV7-9 with TRBJ2-6, with 10 bases lining up with TRBD1. This CDR3 comprises 17 residues. The germline CDR1 and CDR2 sequences are SEHNR and FQNEAQ (reference sequence). The V segment lost 4 bases and the J segment 2 bases; nucleotides outside the gene matches: 5. CDR3 residues: CASSSWTGGTGANVLTF. DNA of the CDR3: TGTGCCAGCAGCTCCTGGACAGGGGGAACTGGGGCCAACGTCCTGACTTTC.

In this sample, this clone turned up a few times. This chain joins TRBV19 and TRBJ1-2, with 9 positions matching TRBD1. Trimming cost V 5 bases and J 5 bases; bases outside gene matches: 6. CDR1 is LNHDA and CDR2 is SQIVND in the germline V gene (reference sequence). The CDR3 loop spans 14 amino acids. In nucleotides, the CDR3 is TGTGCCAGTAGTTCCCGGGACAGGGAATATGGCTACACCTTC. It translates to CASSSRDREYGYTF.

The chain has TRBV27 and TRBJ1-6, with D tentatively TRBD1 (5 bases). Germline CDR1 and CDR2: MNHEY and SMNVEV (reference sequence). This CDR3 region has 12 residues. V lost 6 bases and J 9 bases, leaving 9 bases between the germline ends. This chain's CDR3 is CASSTGVSPLHF. The DNA of the CDR3 is TGTGCCAGCAGCACGGGGGTTTCACCCCTCCACTTT.

This rearrangement joins TRBV7-9 to TRBJ1-1, with D unresolved. In germline, CDR1 is SEHNR, CDR2 FQNEAQ (reference sequence). CDR3 length: 12 amino acids. V was shortened by 8 bases and J by 8 bases, with 15 bases between the two germline ends. CDR3 sequence: CASAPLAREAFF. CDR3 in DNA: TGTGCCAGCGCCCCCTTGGCTAGAGAAGCTTTCTTT.

The rearrangement links TRBV9 to TRBJ1-5; D possibly corresponds to TRBD1 (5 bases). The CDR3 has 14 residues. Trimming removed 2 bases from V and 4 bases from J, with 10 bases in between. CDR1 and CDR2 from the germline V gene are SGDLS and YYNGEE. In DNA, the CDR3 is TGTGCCAGCAGCGTCGACAGCCTAAATCAGCCCCAGCATTTT. Its translation is CASSVDSLNQPQHF.

V is TRBV5-6 and J is TRBJ1-2; D might be TRBD1 (6 bases). Trimming shortened V by 6 bases and J by 4 bases, and 25 bases separated the two germline ends. Germline CDR1 SGHDT, CDR2 YYEEEE. The CDR3 is 17 amino acids. For the CDR3, the DNA is TGTGCCAGCATTACTCAGGGGCGGGTGATGGGGAGCTATGGCTACACCTTC. Translation: CASITQGRVMGSYGYTF.

This clone was observed a few times. The gene calls are TRBV4-1 and TRBJ2-1; TRBD2 matches at 10 bases. J lost 4 bases, V lost 0 bases, and 3 bases had no gene match. In germline, CDR1 is MGHRA, CDR2 YSYEKL. The CDR3 has 16 amino acids. CDR3 in DNA: TGCGCCAGCAGCCAAGATCCTAGCGGGGGATACAATGAGCAGTTCTTC. Amino acid sequence: CASSQDPSGGYNEQFF.

This clone showed up just once. This rearrangement joins TRBV5-4 to TRBJ2-5, with a weak D call TRBD2 (5 bases). V gave up 2 bases and J gave up 4 bases, with 12 bases separating them. This CDR3 spans 14 amino acids. The V gene's germline CDR1 is SGHNT and CDR2 YYREEE (reference sequence). In nucleotides, the CDR3 is TGTGCCAGCAGCTTAAAGCGGTATCCAGAGACCCAGTACTTC. This gives the protein CASSLKRYPETQYF. The full variable domain, rest sourced from reference TRBV5-4 and TRBJ2-5, is ETGVTQSPTHLIKTRGQQVTLRCSSQSGHNTVSWYQQALGQGPQFIFQYYREEENGRGNFPPRFSGLQFPNYSSELNVNALELDDSALYLCASSLKRYPETQYFGPGTRLLVL.

In nucleotides, the CDR3 is TGTGCCAGCAGCGCGGGGGTTTCCTACGAGCAGTACTTC. Its translation: CASSAGVSYEQYF. This chain uses TRBV9 with TRBJ2-7; possibly TRBD2 for D (6 bases). Deletions cut 3 bases from V and 1 base from J, with 8 bases between. CDR1 is SGDLS, CDR2 YYNGEE, per germline. This CDR3 contains 13 residues.

The V gene is TRBV7-2, the J gene TRBJ1-4; D remains unclear. The germline CDR1 and CDR2 sequences are SGHTA and FQGNSA. V was pared by 2 bases and J by 3 bases, with 10 bases between. This CDR3 region has 15 residues. DNA for the CDR3: TGTGCCAGCAGCTTAACTGGGCCCTCTAATGAAAAACTGTTTTTT. Residues: CASSLTGPSNEKLFF.